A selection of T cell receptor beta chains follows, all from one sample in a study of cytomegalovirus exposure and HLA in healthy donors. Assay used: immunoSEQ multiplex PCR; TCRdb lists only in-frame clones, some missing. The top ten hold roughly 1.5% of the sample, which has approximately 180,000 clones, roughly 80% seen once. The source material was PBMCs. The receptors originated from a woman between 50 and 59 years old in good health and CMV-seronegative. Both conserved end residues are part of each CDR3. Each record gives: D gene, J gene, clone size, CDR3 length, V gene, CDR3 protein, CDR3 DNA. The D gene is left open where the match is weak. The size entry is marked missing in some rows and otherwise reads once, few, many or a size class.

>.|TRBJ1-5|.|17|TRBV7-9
CASSESRGGWGNQPQHF
TGTGCCAGCAGCGAATCCCGCGGGGGATGGGGCAATCAGCCCCAGCATTTT
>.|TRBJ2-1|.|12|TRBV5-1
CASSSRGHEQFF
TGCGCCAGCAGTTCCAGAGGGCATGAGCAGTTCTTC
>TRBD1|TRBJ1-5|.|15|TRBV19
CASRERGLIYQPQHF
TGTGCCAGTAGGGAAAGGGGGCTAATCTATCAGCCCCAGCATTTT
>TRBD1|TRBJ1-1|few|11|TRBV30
CASIQGARAFF
TGTGCCAGCATACAGGGGGCGAGAGCTTTCTTT
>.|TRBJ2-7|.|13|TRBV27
CASSWAGNYEQYF
TGTGCCAGCAGTTGGGCAGGGAACTACGAGCAGTACTTC
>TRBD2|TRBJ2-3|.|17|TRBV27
CASSLWTSGGRTDTQYF
TGTGCCAGCAGTTTGTGGACTAGCGGGGGCAGGACAGATACGCAGTATTTT
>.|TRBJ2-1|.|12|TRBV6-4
CASRSSYNEQFF
TGTGCCAGCCGCAGCTCCTACAATGAGCAGTTCTTC
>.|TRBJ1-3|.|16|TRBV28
CASSELPGRAGNTIYF
TGTGCCAGCAGTGAACTACCAGGGAGGGCTGGAAACACCATATATTTT
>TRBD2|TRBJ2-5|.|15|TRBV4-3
CASSQARHSGGLQYF
TGCGCCAGCAGCCAAGCTCGGCATAGCGGGGGACTGCAGTACTTC
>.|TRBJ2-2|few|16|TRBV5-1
CASSLVTGSNTGELFF
TGCGCCAGCAGCTTGGTTACAGGATCGAACACCGGGGAGCTGTTTTTT
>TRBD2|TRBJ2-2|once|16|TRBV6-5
CASSYSTGGLVGELFF
TGTGCCAGCAGTTACTCGACGGGGGGGTTGGTCGGGGAGCTGTTTTTT
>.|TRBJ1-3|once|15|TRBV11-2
CASSLVGVRRNTIYF
TGTGCCAGCAGCTTAGTAGGGGTTCGGCGAAACACCATATATTTT
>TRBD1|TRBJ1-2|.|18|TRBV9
CASSVTPETGGLHLGYTF
TGTGCCAGCAGCGTAACCCCTGAAACAGGGGGACTCCACCTTGGCTACACCTTC
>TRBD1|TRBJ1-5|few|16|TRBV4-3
CASSLRTGNGGQPQHF
TGCGCCAGCAGCCTCAGGACAGGGAATGGGGGTCAGCCCCAGCATTTT
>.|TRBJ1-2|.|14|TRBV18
CASSPDRSHYGYTF
TGTGCCAGCTCACCCGACAGGTCTCACTATGGCTACACCTTC
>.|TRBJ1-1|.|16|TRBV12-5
CASGLYRGSKNTEAFF
TGTGCTAGTGGTTTATATAGGGGAAGTAAGAACACTGAAGCTTTCTTT
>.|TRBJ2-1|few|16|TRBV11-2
CASSRVAGRTGGEQFF
TGTGCCAGCAGTCGCGTAGCGGGTAGGACTGGGGGCGAGCAGTTCTTC
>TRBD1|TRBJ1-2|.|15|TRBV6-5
CASSYTTGGSYGYTF
TGTGCCAGCAGTTATACGACAGGGGGTAGCTATGGCTACACCTTC
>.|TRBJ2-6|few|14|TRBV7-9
CASSLSGGANVLTF
TGTGCCAGCAGCTTATCAGGTGGGGCCAACGTCCTGACTTTC
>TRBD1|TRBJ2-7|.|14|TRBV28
CASSSGTGPYEQYF
TGTGCCAGCAGTTCCGGGACAGGACCATACGAGCAGTACTTC
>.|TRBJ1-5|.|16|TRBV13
CASSLGRWRSNQPQHF
TGTGCCAGCAGCTTAGGCCGGTGGCGGAGCAATCAGCCCCAGCATTTT
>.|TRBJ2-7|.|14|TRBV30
CAWSVQGYSYEQYF
TGTGCCTGGAGTGTACAGGGATACTCCTACGAGCAGTACTTC
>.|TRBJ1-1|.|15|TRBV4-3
CASSQPGQTNTEAFF
TGCGCCAGCAGCCAGCCGGGACAAACGAACACTGAAGCTTTCTTT
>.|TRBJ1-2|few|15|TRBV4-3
CASSQGPTAGHGYTF
TGCGCCAGCAGCCAAGGACCGACCGCGGGACATGGCTACACCTTC
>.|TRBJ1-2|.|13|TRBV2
CASSVQGIYGYTF
TGTGCCAGCAGTGTCCAGGGAATCTATGGCTACACCTTC
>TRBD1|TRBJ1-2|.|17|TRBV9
CASSGRQGDLGAFGYTF
TGTGCCAGCAGCGGCCGACAGGGGGACTTGGGGGCGTTTGGCTACACCTTC